One and the same sample provided the 12 T cell receptor beta chains below, sequenced in a study of cytomegalovirus exposure and HLA in healthy donors. Primers for the PCR totalled 60 Vbeta and 13 Jbeta. Clones were sequenced by immunoSEQ multiplex PCR, and TCRdb holds only the in-frame ones, with some missing. This sample contains approximately 120,000 clones. The sample consisted of PBMCs. The receptors originated from a woman aged 55-69 years in good health and CMV-seronegative.

The V gene is TRBV28, the J gene TRBJ2-7, with 12 nucleotides matching TRBD2. Trimming removed 7 bases from V and 1 base from J; junction bases left unmatched: 2. This CDR3 region has 14 residues. The germline CDR1 and CDR2 sequences are MDHEN and SYDVKM. The CDR3 DNA follows: TGTGCCAGCACTGGACTAGCGGGATCCTACGAGCAGTACTTC. Its translation is CASTGLAGSYEQYF.

The V gene is TRBV6-5, the J gene TRBJ2-5, with 8 bases aligning to TRBD2. Per germline, CDR1 MNHEY and CDR2 SVGAGI. Trimming at V came to 10 bases and at J to 6 bases, leaving 10 bases not matched to a gene. This CDR3 is built from 13 residues. In nucleotides, the CDR3 is TGTGCCACCCGGGCCAGCGGGGGTAAGACCCAGTACTTC. Its protein is CATRASGGKTQYF.

The chain couples TRBV6-1 to TRBJ2-7; TRBD1 is a possible D gene (6 bases). Germline V gene lookup returns CDR1 MNHNS and CDR2 SASEGT. This CDR3 comprises 15 residues. With 6 bases removed from V and 4 bases from J, the gap between germline ends came to 19 bases. CDR3 bases: TGTGCCAGCAGGGCCGGGACACAGGGTTTTTACGAGCAGTACTTC. It codes for CASRAGTQGFYEQYF.

The chain recombines TRBV28 with TRBJ1-1, with D unclear. The ends were cut back, 2 bases at V and 8 bases at J, with 15 bases in the middle. Germline V gives CDR1 MDHEN, CDR2 SYDVKM. This CDR3 region has 14 residues. CDR3 DNA sequence: TGTGCCAGCAGTTTAGCTTCCGGGGTTAAAGAAGCTTTCTTT. The encoded protein is CASSLASGVKEAFF.

This rearrangement joins TRBV9 to TRBJ2-3; D perhaps matches TRBD2 (7 bases). Germline V lookup: CDR1 SGDLS, CDR2 YYNGEE. Trimming cost V 0 bases and J 3 bases, with 14 bases left between them. This CDR3 contains 16 residues. Here the CDR3 DNA reads TGTGCCAGCAGCGTAGTTGGGGGGGCCCAAACAGATACGCAGTATTTT. As protein: CASSVVGGAQTDTQYF.

In regard to this clone: The identical CDR3 is also encoded by other nucleotide sequences in the sample. The chain links TRBV5-6 to TRBJ2-2; D is perhaps TRBD1 (6 bases). Per the germline V gene, CDR1 is SGHDT and CDR2 is YYEEEE. V was pared by 4 bases and J by 4 bases, with 14 bases between. The CDR3 covers 15 residues. The chain's CDR3 is CASSPGTKFTGELFF. CDR3 nucleotide sequence: TGTGCCAGCAGCCCGGGGACAAAATTCACCGGGGAGCTGTTTTTT.

The rearrangement uses TRBV18 and TRBJ2-2, with TRBD2 matching 8 bases. The CDR3 consists of 16 residues. Germline CDR1 is KGHSH and CDR2 is LQKENI. V dropped 3 bases and J dropped 1; count of bases not matched to a gene: 4. The CDR3 bases are TGTGCCAGCTCACCGGCCAGCGGGGGGAACACCGGGGAGCTGTTTTTT. Translating gives CASSPASGGNTGELFF.

CDR3 sequence: CATSRDVYGDEQYF. CDR3 DNA sequence: TGTGCCACCAGCAGAGATGTATACGGGGACGAGCAGTACTTC. The genes are TRBV15 and TRBJ2-7; possibly TRBD2 for D (5 bases). Trimming took 0 bases from V and 5 from J, leaving 11 bases between them. Germline CDR1 is LNHNV and CDR2 is YYDKDF (reference sequence). The CDR3 sequence is 14 residues long.

This sequence joins TRBV10-1 and TRBJ2-1, with unresolved D. Trimming removed 0 bases at V and 10 bases at J, with 10 bases between. Germline V gene lookup returns CDR1 WNHNN and CDR2 SYGVQD (reference sequence). The CDR3 runs to 13 residues. Here the CDR3 reads CASSESIAGEQFF. The CDR3, as DNA: TGCGCCAGCAGTGAGTCGATAGCCGGGGAGCAGTTCTTC.

This chain joins TRBV28 and TRBJ1-2; a possible D gene is TRBD1 (5 bases). Germline CDR1 MDHEN, CDR2 SYDVKM. The CDR3 has 13 amino acids. V was trimmed by 6 bases and J by 5 bases, leaving 13 bases between them. The CDR3 DNA reads TGTGCCAGCAGCTCCAGGGTCCAATATGGCTACACCTTC. Protein product: CASSSRVQYGYTF.

This chain links TRBV10-3 with TRBJ2-7, with 7 bases lining up with TRBD2. The V gene end was trimmed by 6 bases and the J gene end by 0 bases; junction bases not matched to a gene: 14. The CDR3 consists of 17 residues. Looked up from germline, CDR1 is ENHRY and CDR2 is SYGVKD. CDR3 protein: CAISESQTSLSSYEQYF. CDR3 nucleotides: TGTGCCATCAGCGAAAGTCAGACTAGCCTAAGCTCCTACGAGCAGTACTTC.

The CDR3 here is CASSFGTGYTEAFF. The CDR3 bases are TGTGCCAGCAGTTTTGGGACAGGGTACACTGAAGCTTTCTTT. The chain carries TRBV27 and TRBJ1-1; 9 positions agree with TRBD1. This CDR3 spans 14 amino acids. Trimming removed 3 bases from V and 3 bases from J; junction bases left unmatched: 2. Germline CDR1 is MNHEY and CDR2 is SMNVEV (reference sequence).